A single T cell receptor (beta chain) is shown here with its context. CDR3 length equals 18 residues. Unmatched junction bases numbered 9, after V lost 0 bases and J lost 5 bases. Germline CDR1 reads LGHDT; CDR2 reads YNNKEL (reference sequence). This sample was included in a study of blood T cell repertoires in COVID-19. The protocol was immunoSEQ multiplex PCR, while the TCRdb copy is restricted to in-frame clones and leaves out a portion. The table includes approximately 35,000 clones, about 80% detected once. The source material was peripheral blood. The chain employs TRBV3-1 (or the pseudogene TRBV3-2) and TRBJ2-1; 11 bases fit TRBD2. The receptor's source is a man at least 80 years old with acute or convalescent COVID-19. The CDR3 loop is CASSQEGTSGSSHNEQFF. Here the CDR3 DNA reads TGTGCCAGCAGCCAAGAAGGTACTAGCGGGAGTAGCCACAATGAGCAGTTCTTC.